This record looks at one T cell receptor beta chain sequence and its context. Its antigen is unknown. Base qualities are not provided; no much larger clone lies one nucleotide away. These data originate in a study of CD8+ T cells in alopecia areata (dated by TCRdb to between 2017 and 2018). In the study overall: The treated patients took part in an open-label pilot trial in which moderate-to-severe alopecia areata was treated with oral tofacitinib at 5 to 10 mg twice daily. Patients stayed on tofacitinib for 6 to 18 months and then had 6 months of follow-up off drug so that delayed response and recurrence could be assessed. In treated patients, disease severity was measured using the SALT score, which gives the percentage of scalp surface area affected. In both human patients and the C3H/HeJ mouse model, the study applied high-throughput TCRbeta sequencing to look at T cell clonal expansion in alopecia areata. Human TCRbeta sequencing covered scalp tissue and sorted CD4+ and CD8+ peripheral blood T cells from patchy and totalis/universalis alopecia areata patients and healthy controls. Biopsies were taken from tofacitinib-treated patients at baseline and again at 4 and 24 weeks into treatment, and several of those patients also had a later scalp biopsy. Scalp clonality was compared across normal scalp (n=4), patchy alopecia areata scalp (n=8), and alopecia totalis/universalis scalp (n=8). RNA was extracted with the PAXgene miRNA kit for fixed scalp, the miRNeasy kit for PBMCs, and the RNeasy kit for mouse skin. TCRbeta CDR3 regions were amplified by immunoSEQ multiplex PCR with 35 Vbeta forward and 13 Jbeta reverse primers. General conclusions and limits of the study: Compared with normal scalp, lesional scalp had higher clonality and more expanded CD8+ clones, particularly in alopecia totalis/universalis, a pattern that suggests antigenic drive. Scalp clonality and the number of expanded CD8+ clones among the top 100 scalp clones were significantly decreased by tofacitinib. Scalp TCR repertoire analysis is complicated because resident alphabeta T cells in normal human skin are also sequenced, whereas mouse skin is dominated by gammadelta T cells. The treated cohort was small, with a single nonresponder, so links between baseline CD8+ expansion and response need larger studies. Shared TCR sequences between patients were less evident than in mice, which may be partly attributable to HLA diversity in the patient population. During tofacitinib treatment, many expanded lesional clones stuck around in both scalp and blood, and this persistence may partly explain why relapse happens after treatment is stopped.

Library method: the immunoSEQ multiplex PCR assay. To provide template for TCR sequencing, every sample had RNA extracted and reverse transcribed into cDNA. First-strand cDNA was synthesized with SuperScript III using a 2:1 mix of oligo-dT and random hexamers. A synthetic immune receptor repertoire was used to assess amplification bias, and residual bias was removed computationally. The authors processed their data as follows. After raw reads were preprocessed to remove errors, the CDR3 was defined following IMGT conventions as running from the conserved cysteine to phenylalanine. Clonality was calculated as 1 minus Shannon entropy normalized by log2 of the number of productive unique TCRs. Whether scalp clones were CD4 or CD8 was inferred by matching scalp TCRbeta sequences against CD4 and CD8 repertoires sorted from blood. In TCRdb, the immuneACCESS table is reduced to in-frame sequences with V and J assigned. These tables do not hold every clone; where another copy was compared, an unresolved V gene accounts for under half, and the others remain unexplained. V and J calls and clone size are those listed in that table; D and trimming were worked out from the DNA. Present in this sample are more than 90,000 clones, roughly three fifths of which were seen just once. Less than 15% of the sample is in the top ten clones.

Per the publication, the time point label means: about 25 weeks on oral tofacitinib. Sample treatment or condition, as interpreted from the label and publication: oral pan-JAK inhibitor, 5-10 mg twice daily. Lesional scalp punch biopsies and peripheral blood were collected from alopecia areata patients. After PBMCs were isolated by density centrifugation and stained for CD3, CD4 and CD8, a FACSAria was used to sort CD4+ and CD8+ T cells. Trimming costs V 2 bases and J 8 bases, and their ends lie 19 bases apart. The CDR3 runs 16 residues from the cysteine to the phenylalanine. Kept here is only the CDR3 DNA, which spans 48 bases and is read in frame from base 1. The germline V gene specifies LGHNA as CDR1 and YNFKEQ as CDR2.

The starting material was CD8+ T cells sorted from blood, obtained at week 24, from a patient treated with tofacitinib. The chain is made from TRBV4-2 and TRBJ2-1; the D assignment is uncertain and may be TRBD1 or TRBD2, with 5 bases supporting each. The clonotype comes from a human donor with alopecia areata. The CDR3 loop reads CASSQIDGAEGDEQFF. Read as DNA, the sequence is TGTGCCAGCAGCCAAATCGACGGGGCCGAAGGCGATGAGCAGTTCTTC.